This entry lists 24 T cell receptor beta chains sequenced from one sample in a study of blood T cell repertoires in COVID-19 (dated by TCRdb to 2020 to 2021). The receptor library was made with the immunoSEQ multiplex PCR assay. Entries here come from immuneACCESS through TCRdb and include only in-frame sequences with V and J called. Some clones fail to appear in such tables; in the studies checked, an unresolved V gene covers under half of the shortfall, and the cause of the remainder is unknown. The sample table lists approximately 250,000 clones, around 84% of them with a count of one. Of the sample, around 1.5% is held by the ten largest clones. Sequencing input: peripheral blood. These receptors all stem from a woman in her thirties or forties who had recovered from COVID-19.

CDR3 sequence reads: CASSEGFSGSDTEAFF. Here the CDR3 DNA reads TGTGCCAGCAGCGAGGGGTTTAGCGGGTCGGACACTGAAGCTTTCTTT. V and J are TRBV9 and TRBJ1-1; maybe TRBD1 (5 bases). Germline values: CDR1 SGDLS, CDR2 YYNGEE. The CDR3 extends over 16 amino acids. V lost 3 bases and J 3 bases, leaving 18 bases between the germline ends.

This chain uses TRBV11-2 with TRBJ1-2, with TRBD1 as a possible D gene (5 bases). V was cut by 1 base and J by 7 bases, with 13 bases left in between. The CDR3 runs 14 residues. Germline CDR1 SGHAT, CDR2 FQNNGV. The CDR3: CASSLAGGVSGYTF. The CDR3 region has the DNA TGTGCCAGCAGCTTAGCCGGGGGAGTCTCTGGCTACACCTTC.

The chain couples TRBV19 to TRBJ1-4; D is perhaps TRBD1 (5 bases). The CDR3 is 14 residues long. V was clipped by 3 bases and J by 4 bases, with 9 bases between them. Germline V gene data show CDR1 as LNHDA and CDR2 as SQIVND (reference sequence). As DNA, the CDR3 is TGTGCCAGTAGTATGACAGTGGGTAATGAAAAACTGTTTTTT. Translation: CASSMTVGNEKLFF.

The chain has TRBV5-1 and TRBJ2-5, with TRBD1 matching over 7 bases. The CDR3 covers 14 residues. Germline V gene data show CDR1 as SGHRS and CDR2 as YFSETQ. The V and J ends lost 5 bases and 2 bases, in that order; junction bases with no gene match: 6. The CDR3 spells CASSDGTEQETQYF. The DNA of the CDR3 is TGCGCCAGCAGTGATGGGACAGAACAAGAGACCCAGTACTTC.

V gene TRBV6-6 combines with J gene TRBJ1-2; D unresolved. Between the trimmed V and J ends, which lost 4 bases and 4 bases, there was a span of 10 bases. Germline-derived CDR1 and CDR2 are MNHNY and SVGAGI (reference sequence). The CDR3 is 13 amino acids. The CDR3 DNA follows: TGTGCCAGCAGTTCCGTTGGTAGCTATGGCTACACCTTC. Its translation is CASSSVGSYGYTF.

Points on this clone: This same CDR3 is encoded by further DNA sequences in the sample. The chain links TRBV5-6 to TRBJ1-2; 9 nucleotides line up with TRBD1. The CDR3 is made up of 15 amino acids. V lost 5 bases to trimming and J lost 5 bases; unmatched junction nucleotides: 10. Germline lookup yields CDR1 SGHDT and CDR2 YYEEEE. CDR3 in DNA: TGTGCCAGCAGTATTACAGGGGGCGGGGGATATGGCTACACCTTC. It specifies CASSITGGGGYGYTF.

This rearrangement joins TRBV2 to TRBJ1-5; D gene uncertain. Germline loops: CDR1 SNHLY, CDR2 FYNNEI. This CDR3 contains 14 residues. Between the trimmed V and J ends, which lost 7 bases and 3 bases, there was a span of 13 bases. The CDR3 DNA reads as TGTGCCAGCACTCTATCGCGGGACAATCAGCCCCAGCATTTT. This codes for CASTLSRDNQPQHF.

The rearrangement uses TRBV9 and TRBJ2-5; D is perhaps TRBD2 (6 bases). The CDR3 extends over 14 amino acids. Germline V gene lookup returns CDR1 SGDLS and CDR2 YYNGEE. Trimming removed 2 bases from V and 1 base from J, with 9 bases in between. CDR3 nucleotide sequence: TGTGCCAGCAGCGTTAGCGGAATCCAAGAGACCCAGTACTTC. Translation gives CASSVSGIQETQYF.

V usage is TRBV7-6 and J usage is TRBJ2-3, with 8 bases that match TRBD2. The CDR3 is made up of 16 amino acids. V dropped 5 bases and J dropped 1; count of bases not matched to a gene: 8. In germline, CDR1 is SGHVS, CDR2 FNYEAQ. CDR3 region: CASSIAGRGGTDTQYF. DNA of the CDR3: TGTGCCAGCAGCATCGCAGGGCGGGGGGGCACAGATACGCAGTATTTT.

This sequence joins TRBV18 and TRBJ2-5, with 10 nucleotides matching TRBD2. This CDR3 is 18 amino acids long. Losses at the gene ends were 6 bases for V and 2 bases for J; bases not matched to a gene: 15. Germline CDR1 KGHSH, CDR2 LQKENI. CDR3 sequence (DNA): TGTGCCAGCTCCTCAGCGCGGGGGCTAGCGGGGGATCAAGAGACCCAGTACTTC. This translates into CASSSARGLAGDQETQYF.

The CDR3 DNA is TGCGCCAGCACACAGATGACTAGTACCACAGATACGCAGTATTTT. It is translated as CASTQMTSTTDTQYF. This chain connects TRBV5-1 to TRBJ2-3; TRBD2 might be the D (6 bases). The germline V gene has CDR1 SGHRS and CDR2 YFSETQ. Trimming stripped 6 bases from V and 2 bases from J, with 16 bases between. This CDR3 spans 15 amino acids.

The chain carries TRBV19 and TRBJ2-2, with 10 bases lining up with TRBD1. The V gene's germline CDR1 is LNHDA and CDR2 SQIVND (reference sequence). The V segment lost 7 bases and the J segment 6 bases; nucleotides outside the gene matches: 5. The CDR3 is 14 residues long. The CDR3 nucleotides are TGTGCCAGTATCCTCGGGACAGGGGCCGGGGAGCTGTTTTTT. Translation: CASILGTGAGELFF.

The chain couples TRBV4-2 to TRBJ1-1, with D unclear. The CDR3 loop spans 15 amino acids. Deletions cut 0 bases from V and 7 bases from J, with 15 bases between. CDR1 is LGHNA and CDR2 is YNFKEQ in the germline V gene. In DNA form, the CDR3 reads TGTGCCAGCAGCCAAGATGTTTCCCTGCGCCTTGAAGCTTTCTTT. It is translated as CASSQDVSLRLEAFF.

The table lists this clone with a count of one. This chain joins TRBV7-9 and TRBJ1-1, with TRBD1 matching over 7 bases. The CDR3 extends over 15 amino acids. V lost 2 bases to trimming and J lost 1 base; unmatched junction nucleotides: 4. Germline CDR1 SEHNR, CDR2 FQNEAQ (reference sequence). CDR3 bases: TGTGCCAGCAGCTTAACAGGGGCCGGGAACACTGAAGCTTTCTTT. Translating gives CASSLTGAGNTEAFF.

This clone was seen only a few times. V is TRBV11-2 and J is TRBJ1-2, with TRBD1 as a possible D gene (5 bases). The CDR3 totals 15 residues. The V gene lost 6 bases and the J gene lost 0 bases, with 14 bases spanning the gap. In germline, CDR1 is SGHAT, CDR2 FQNNGV. CDR3 coding DNA: TGTGCCAGCAGACACACAGGAAACCCTAACTATGGCTACACCTTC. This codes for CASRHTGNPNYGYTF.

This chain connects TRBV5-8 to TRBJ1-4, with 10 bases identical to TRBD1. Per germline, CDR1 SGHTS and CDR2 YDEGEE. This CDR3 contains 15 residues. Unmatched junction bases numbered 9, after V lost 5 bases and J lost 8 bases. CDR3 protein: CASSFDGTGDEKLFF. In DNA, the CDR3 is TGTGCCAGCAGTTTTGACGGGACAGGGGACGAAAAACTGTTTTTT.

V is TRBV5-6 and J is TRBJ1-2, with D maybe TRBD1 (6 bases). The CDR3 is made up of 13 amino acids. Germline V gene lookup returns CDR1 SGHDT and CDR2 YYEEEE. V dropped 6 bases and J dropped 4 bases, with 13 bases sitting between them. The CDR3 sequence: CASILTGSYGYTF. The CDR3 DNA sequence: TGTGCCAGCATCCTCACAGGGAGCTATGGCTACACCTTC.

J is TRBJ1-1 and V is TRBV18; 8 nucleotides match TRBD1. Germline CDR1 reads KGHSH; CDR2 reads LQKENI. The CDR3 consists of 16 residues. Trimming removed 4 bases from V and 0 bases from J; junction bases left unmatched: 7. CDR3 region: CASSRRQGTMNTEAFF. CDR3 bases: TGTGCCAGCTCACGCAGACAGGGGACGATGAACACTGAAGCTTTCTTT.

The V and J genes are TRBV7-2 and TRBJ2-1, with D possibly TRBD1 on 7 matching bases. This CDR3 comprises 17 residues. With 1 base removed from V and 12 bases from J, the gap between germline ends came to 25 bases. Germline CDR1 and CDR2: SGHTA and FQGNSA. The CDR3 region has the DNA TGTGCCAGCAGCTTAGATGCAGGACAGGTAAAGCTCGGGGGGCAGTTCTTC. This codes for CASSLDAGQVKLGGQFF.

The chain has TRBV10-3 and TRBJ1-1; D might be TRBD1 (5 bases). CDR1 is ENHRY and CDR2 is SYGVKD in the germline V gene. Trimming stripped 7 bases from V and 1 base from J, with 7 bases between. The CDR3 totals 12 residues. The CDR3 DNA reads TGTGCCATCACCCAGGGGAACACTGAAGCTTTCTTT. It specifies CAITQGNTEAFF.

The V call is TRBV5-6, the J call TRBJ2-5, with D perhaps TRBD1 (6 bases). Germline CDR1 SGHDT, CDR2 YYEEEE. V lost 3 bases and J 3 bases, leaving 15 bases between the germline ends. This CDR3 is 15 amino acids long. The DNA for the CDR3 is TGTGCCAGCAGCTCCGACAGGTTGGGGAAAGAGACCCAGTACTTC. It yields the protein CASSSDRLGKETQYF. Full variable domain (missing parts from reference TRBV5-6 and TRBJ2-5): DAGVTQSPTHLIKTRGQQVTLRCSPKSGHDTVSWYQQALGQGPQFIFQYYEEEERQRGNFPDRFSGHQFPNYSSELNVNALLLGDSALYLCASSSDRLGKETQYFGPGTRLLVL.

This chain links TRBV4-3 with TRBJ2-1; 10 bases agree with TRBD1. V lost 3 bases to trimming and J lost 8 bases; unmatched junction nucleotides: 13. There are 17 residues in the CDR3. The germline V gene has CDR1 LGHNA and CDR2 YSLEER. In nucleotides, the CDR3 is TGCGCCAGCAGCCAGCGGGACAGGGGAAGGTTTGATGATGAGCAGTTCTTC. It specifies CASSQRDRGRFDDEQFF.

The chain has TRBV2 and TRBJ2-6; perhaps TRBD2 as D (5 bases). Germline V CDR1 and CDR2: SNHLY, FYNNEI. The CDR3 totals 15 residues. Trimming removed 6 bases from V and 2 bases from J, with 11 bases in between. This CDR3 reads CASSPTRAGANVLTF. The CDR3 bases are TGTGCCAGCAGCCCCACGAGGGCTGGGGCCAACGTCCTGACTTTC.

This chain uses TRBV5-6 with TRBJ2-5; TRBD2 aligns across 7 bases. Looked up from germline, CDR1 is SGHDT and CDR2 is YYEEEE. Losses at the gene ends were 4 bases for V and 2 bases for J; bases not matched to a gene: 5. CDR3 length: 14 amino acids. The CDR3 DNA reads as TGTGCCAGCAGCCCCGGGACTAAACAAGAGACCCAGTACTTC. Residues: CASSPGTKQETQYF.